This T cell receptor beta chain was sequenced for a study of patients and donors after allogeneic stem cell transplantation. The CDR3 spans 15 residues. Between the trimmed V and J ends, which lost 1 base and 4 bases, there was a span of 13 bases. Germline assignment: CDR1 SGHTA and CDR2 FQGNSA. One entry per CDR3 protein results from TCRdb running MiXCR on the RT-PCR reads. The data hold about 410,000 distinct CDR3 sequences, with approximately 16% observed a single time. There are a few counts of this clonotype. Input material: blood, either unsorted or a sorted T cell fraction (not recorded which). The J gene is TRBJ1-2, the V gene TRBV7-2; D perhaps matches TRBD1 (5 bases). The clonotype originates from a human donor who was either an allogeneic HSCT recipient or a stem cell or donor lymphocyte infusion donor (not recorded which). It is not recorded whose cells these are; they may come from a transplant donor. For the CDR3, the DNA is TGTGCCAGCAGCTTAGATGGCGGGGGAGGCTATGGCTACACCTTC. Its translation is CASSLDGGGGYGYTF.